This T cell receptor beta chain was found in a study of T cell repertoires in cytomegalovirus infection. This CDR3 is 17 amino acids long. Germline V lookup: CDR1 MDHEN, CDR2 SYDVKM. With 1 base removed from V and 6 bases from J, the gap between germline ends came to 19 bases. A few counts support this clonotype. No antigen is known for it. Each CDR3 protein is one row after TCRdb ran MiXCR on the reads. Here the sample spans around 770,000 distinct CDR3 sequences, 25% to 30% being singletons. This sequence was found in a human donor in good health (CMV status not recorded). Some clones in this sample may be carry-over from other donors' samples. The sample was cultured CD8+ T cells from PBMCs, taken from culture after CMV antigen stimulation. V and J are TRBV28 and TRBJ1-5, with D possibly TRBD1 on 5 matching bases. DNA for the CDR3: TGTGCCAGCAGTTTATACATCAGGGTCGGTTTTGGTCAGCCCCAGCATTTT. It is translated as CASSLYIRVGFGQPQHF.